This T cell receptor (beta chain) appears in the sequencing data of a study of cytotoxic CD8 clonotypes in ibrutinib-treated CLL. As for this clone: Its target is not known.

Data came from immunoSEQ multiplex PCR; TCRdb stores just in-frame clones and leaves some out. Counted here are 150,000 to 200,000 clones, roughly 88% occurring once; the ten biggest clones make up approximately 3%. Germline CDR1 and CDR2: LNHDA and SQIVND (reference sequence). The CDR3 runs to 14 residues. The ends lost 1 base at V and 6 bases at J; junction bases unmatched: 3. Notes on the study in general: A rise in clonality was seen at ibrutinib response, and a fall back toward baseline was seen at progression.

This chain uses TRBV19 with TRBJ2-1, with 7 bases lining up with TRBD1. The origin of this receptor is a human donor with chronic lymphocytic leukemia. The sequences come from PBMCs, collected at disease progression, from a patient treated with ibrutinib. The CDR3 DNA is TGTGCCAGTAGTATAGCCCGGGACAGCAATGAGCAGTTCTTC. Translating gives CASSIARDSNEQFF.